Below, 30 T cell receptor beta chains from the same sample are listed, as sequenced in a study of regulatory T cells in long-lasting Graves disease (dated by TCRdb to the early 2020s). The time point label for this specimen denotes: newly diagnosed GD, antithyroid drugs for less than 3 months. For both TCR sequencing and RNA sequencing, RNA was extracted from PBMCs in TRIzol. Libraries were constructed by multiplex PCR. Sequencing relied on an Illumina HiSeq 4000. TCR beta libraries were built with iRepertoire HTBI primers and Arm-PCR amplification of CDR3 regions. TCRdb reanalyzed the raw reads on its own, using fastp at Q25 for trimming and MiXCR for clone calling, and kept in-frame beta chains. Rows with a matching CDR3 protein are joined into one entry that keeps the most common DNA and genes. This sample holds over 400,000 distinct CDR3 sequences; about 14% were observed only once. Around a sixth of the sample is held by the ten biggest clonotypes.

These data were also reused for a study on T cells in Graves' hyperthyroidism and ophthalmopathy.

The specimen was peripheral blood mononuclear cells (PBMCs), collected at new diagnosis, from a patient treated with antithyroid drugs. The receptors shown here come from a woman between 45 and 65 years old with Graves disease. Donor details come from another sample of the same person, matched by shared clones.

The chain employs TRBV27 and TRBJ1-6; the D gene is possibly TRBD1 (5 bases). Trimming pared 3 bases from V and 7 bases from J, leaving 16 bases between. This CDR3 comprises 16 residues. Germline V lookup: CDR1 MNHEY, CDR2 SMNVEV (reference sequence). The CDR3 coding sequence is TGTGCCAGCAGTTTCGGGGCGTTGAGGCACAATTCACCCCTCCACTTT. It encodes CASSFGALRHNSPLHF.

At least ten counts were recorded for this clonotype. V and J are TRBV24-1 and TRBJ1-5; D gene ambiguous. V lost 4 bases, J lost 5 bases, and 14 bases lay in between. The germline V gene encodes CDR1 KGHDR and CDR2 SFDVKD. The CDR3 runs 15 residues. CDR3 protein: CATSDSSRPYQPQHF. The DNA for the CDR3 is TGTGCCACCAGTGACAGTTCTAGGCCCTATCAGCCCCAGCATTTT.

This clonotype was counted at least ten times. The rearrangement uses TRBV7-3 and TRBJ2-2; D not resolved. Trimming shortened V by 2 bases and J by 7 bases, and 8 bases separated the two germline ends. The CDR3 is made up of 13 amino acids. Looked up from germline, CDR1 is SGHTA and CDR2 is FQGTGA. In DNA, the CDR3 is TGTGCCAGCAGCTTACTAAGTTACGGGGAGCTGTTTTTT. Protein: CASSLLSYGELFF.

This clonotype was seen repeatedly, ten times or more. The chain links TRBV29-1 to TRBJ1-1, with D possibly being TRBD1 (5 bases). V gave up 3 bases and J gave up 1 base, with 9 bases separating them. Germline V lookup: CDR1 SQVTM, CDR2 ANQGSEA. The CDR3 has 13 amino acids. The CDR3 DNA reads as TGCAGCGTTGATACCGGGACGAACACTGAAGCTTTCTTT. Residues: CSVDTGTNTEAFF.

This chain joins TRBV12-3 or TRBV12-4 and TRBJ2-7, with a weak D call TRBD1 (6 bases). The CDR3 loop spans 16 amino acids. Trimming shortened V by 7 bases and J by 7 bases, and 26 bases separated the two germline ends. CDR3 sequence reads: CASTDAPGESDNEQYF. CDR3 sequence (DNA): TGTGCCAGCACGGACGCCCCAGGGGAGTCAGACAATGAGCAGTACTTC.

The chain couples TRBV5-4 to TRBJ2-1; perhaps TRBD2 as D (6 bases). This CDR3 is built from 14 residues. Trimming took off 3 bases at V and 5 bases at J, with 12 bases between the two ends. Germline V gene sequence: CDR1 SGHNT, CDR2 YYREEE (reference sequence). CDR3: CASSWGVGDNEQFF. Here the CDR3 DNA reads TGTGCCAGCAGCTGGGGGGTGGGAGACAATGAGCAGTTCTTC.

This clonotype was counted at least ten times. The chain combines TRBV7-2 with TRBJ2-2; tentative D call: TRBD1 (6 bases). CDR3 length equals 15 residues. Germline assignment: CDR1 SGHTA and CDR2 FQGNSA. With 1 base removed from V and 2 bases from J, the gap between germline ends came to 8 bases. The CDR3 here is CASSLEDRNTGELFF. Written as DNA, the CDR3 is TGTGCCAGCAGCTTAGAGGACAGAAACACCGGGGAGCTGTTTTTT. Full variable domain (outside the CDR3, taken from reference TRBV7-2 and TRBJ2-2): GAGVSQSPSNKVTEKGKDVELRCDPISGHTALYWYRQSLGQGLEFLIYFQGNSAPDKSGLPSDRFSAERTGGSVSTLTIQRTQQEDSAVYLCASSLEDRNTGELFFGEGSRLTVL.

This rearrangement joins TRBV3-1 to TRBJ2-2; TRBD1 matches 10 bases. J gave up 6 bases and V 4 bases, and 8 bases lay outside the gene matches. CDR3 length: 16 residues. Germline CDR1 is LGHDT and CDR2 is YNNKEL (reference sequence). The CDR3 reads CASSPSGTGAAGELFF. The CDR3 nucleotides read TGTGCCAGCAGCCCCTCCGGGACAGGGGCGGCCGGGGAGCTGTTTTTT.

This clonotype was recorded many times. The chain employs TRBV24-1 and TRBJ1-1; D uncertain. The germline V gene encodes CDR1 KGHDR and CDR2 SFDVKD. CDR3 length equals 13 residues. With 3 bases removed from V and 0 bases from J, the gap between germline ends came to 4 bases. The CDR3 DNA sequence: TGTGCCACCAGTGATAGTCTGAACACTGAAGCTTTCTTT. This sequence encodes CATSDSLNTEAFF.

This clonotype was found many times. The CDR3 sequence is CASGFLTIRDTKRSYNEQFF. CDR3 coding DNA: TGTGCTAGTGGTTTTCTCACCATCCGGGACACTAAAAGATCCTACAATGAGCAGTTCTTC. V usage is TRBV12-5 and J usage is TRBJ2-1; D is possibly TRBD1 (6 bases). V was trimmed by 3 bases and J by 1 base, leaving 25 bases between them. The germline CDR1 and CDR2 sequences are LGHNT and FRNRAP. The CDR3 has 20 residues.

The genes are TRBV9 and TRBJ2-3; D may be TRBD2 (6 bases). CDR1 and CDR2 (germline): SGDLS, YYNGEE. V was cut by 2 bases and J by 4 bases, with 14 bases left in between. The CDR3 totals 15 residues. For the CDR3, the DNA is TGTGCCAGCAGCGTGGGACTGAGGGGTCCAGATACGCAGTATTTT. It yields the protein CASSVGLRGPDTQYF. Filled out from reference TRBV9 and TRBJ2-3, the complete variable domain reads DSGVTQTPKHLITATGQRVTLRCSPRSGDLSVYWYQQSLDQGLQFLIQYYNGEERAKGNILERFSAQQFPDLHSELNLSSLELGDSALYFCASSVGLRGPDTQYFGPGTRLTVL.

The table lists this clonotype with many counts. The J gene is TRBJ2-7, the V gene TRBV6-6, with D perhaps TRBD1 (6 bases). V lost 0 bases and J 3 bases, leaving 12 bases between the germline ends. The CDR3 consists of 15 residues. Germline V gene data show CDR1 as MNHNY and CDR2 as SVGAGI (reference sequence). This chain's CDR3 is CASSYSGTTDYEQYF. In nucleotides, the CDR3 is TGTGCCAGCAGTTACTCGGGGACAACCGACTACGAGCAGTACTTC.

This clonotype was counted at least ten times. The chain uses TRBV12-3 or TRBV12-4 and TRBJ1-5; tentative D call: TRBD1 (5 bases). The CDR3 has 17 amino acids. V was shortened by 3 bases and J by 1 base, with 16 bases between the two germline ends. The CDR3 region has the DNA TGTGCCAGCAGTTTGCCCGGGACGGGTGAGAGCAATCAGCCCCAGCATTTT. Translating gives CASSLPGTGESNQPQHF.

Points on this clonotype: A much bigger clone sits one base away, suggesting this may be a read error. The V gene is TRBV28, the J gene TRBJ2-1; 8 nucleotides line up with TRBD1. CDR1 and CDR2 from the germline V gene are MDHEN and SYDVKM. CDR3 length: 15 amino acids. The ends lost 2 bases at V and 6 bases at J; junction bases unmatched: 6. The CDR3 coding sequence is TGTGCCAGCAGTTTACCCGGGACAGGCCGCAATGAGCAGTTCTTC. Translating gives CASSLPGTGRNEQFF.

This chain uses TRBV12-5 with TRBJ2-2; D not resolved. The CDR3 runs to 15 residues. CDR1 and CDR2 (germline): LGHNT, FRNRAP. V was clipped by 1 base and J by 0 bases, with 6 bases between them. CDR3 in DNA: TGTGCTAGTGGTTTGGGGGATCCGAACACCGGGGAGCTGTTTTTT. It is translated as CASGLGDPNTGELFF.

This clonotype was seen many times. The genes are TRBV28 and TRBJ2-7, with 13 bases that match TRBD2. This CDR3 spans 17 amino acids. CDR1 MDHEN and CDR2 SYDVKM come from the germline V gene. V lost 5 bases and J lost 3; bases outside the gene matches: 10. As DNA, the CDR3 is TGTGCCAGCAGTCTCGGACTAGCGGGAGACGTAGTCTACGAGCAGTACTTC. Amino acid sequence: CASSLGLAGDVVYEQYF. The full variable domain, rest sourced from reference TRBV28 and TRBJ2-7, is DVKVTQSSRYLVKRTGEKVFLECVQDMDHENMFWYRQDPGLGLRLIYFSYDVKMKEKGDIPEGYSVSREKKERFSLILESASTNQTSMYLCASSLGLAGDVVYEQYFGPGTRLTVT.

Comments on this clonotype: A much larger clone differs by one base, so this may be a read error. This CDR3 is missing its conserved last phenylalanine or tryptophan, likely due to a read error. The chain has TRBV7-2 and TRBJ1-5; TRBD1 aligns across 10 bases. Germline V CDR1 and CDR2: SGHTA, FQGNSA. With V trimmed by 5 bases and J by 5 bases, 9 bases remained unmatched. This CDR3 has 16 residues. CDR3 DNA: TGTGCCAGCAGCACCCAGACAGGGGGCGTCGATCAGCCCCAGCATTGT. Protein sequence: CASSTQTGGVDQPQHC.

This clonotype was seen repeatedly, ten times or more. CDR3 DNA sequence: TGCGCCAGCAGCCCTAGGGACACCGGGGAGCTGTTTTTT. Its protein product is CASSPRDTGELFF. The chain combines TRBV5-1 with TRBJ2-2; D is uncertain. This CDR3 spans 13 amino acids. The germline V gene has CDR1 SGHRS and CDR2 YFSETQ. The ends were cut back, 4 bases at V and 3 bases at J, with 7 bases in the middle.

This clonotype was detected ten times or more. The J gene is TRBJ2-7, the V gene TRBV5-1; 9 bases map to TRBD1. CDR1 and CDR2 (germline): SGHRS, YFSETQ. V lost 4 bases and J lost 5; bases outside the gene matches: 10. The CDR3 consists of 15 residues. CDR3 in amino acids: CASSVWTGETDEQYF. The CDR3, as DNA: TGCGCCAGCAGCGTCTGGACAGGGGAGACCGACGAGCAGTACTTC.

The chain couples TRBV20-1 to TRBJ1-2; possibly TRBD1 for D (5 bases). The V end lost 1 base, the J end lost 5 bases, and 11 bases lay between the germline ends. This CDR3 contains 13 residues. Germline V gives CDR1 DFQATT, CDR2 SNEGSKA (reference sequence). CDR3 in amino acids: CSARGGAAYGYTF. Written as DNA, the CDR3 is TGCAGTGCTAGAGGAGGGGCTGCTTATGGCTACACCTTC.

This clonotype has only a few counts. The V call is TRBV5-1, the J call TRBJ1-1, with a weak D call TRBD1 (5 bases). Germline CDR1 is SGHRS and CDR2 is YFSETQ. The V end was cut by 2 bases, the J end by 6 bases, with 14 bases between. The CDR3 loop spans 14 amino acids. CDR3 nucleotide sequence: TGCGCCAGCAGCTTCAACGGAGGGGATGCTGAAGCTTTCTTT. Its protein is CASSFNGGDAEAFF.

This clonotype was recorded many times. The rearrangement joins TRBV25-1 to TRBJ2-1, with 7 positions matching TRBD1. There are 14 residues in the CDR3. After removal of 8 bases from V and 0 bases from J, the junction contained 4 bases not matched to a gene. CDR1 MGHDK and CDR2 SYGVNS come from the germline V gene. The CDR3 region is CASGQVNSYNEQFF. In DNA, the CDR3 is TGTGCCAGCGGACAGGTCAACTCCTACAATGAGCAGTTCTTC.

This clonotype came up many times. The chain couples TRBV28 to TRBJ1-5; 8 positions agree with TRBD1. There are 17 residues in the CDR3. V lost 5 bases, J lost 0 bases, and 9 bases stayed unmatched. Germline lookup yields CDR1 MDHEN and CDR2 SYDVKM. DNA of the CDR3: TGTGCCAGCAGTCCTGGGGCAGGGGGCTATAGCAATCAGCCCCAGCATTTT. Translated, it gives CASSPGAGGYSNQPQHF. Based on the CDR3 plus reference TRBV28 and TRBJ1-5, the full variable domain is DVKVTQSSRYLVKRTGEKVFLECVQDMDHENMFWYRQDPGLGLRLIYFSYDVKMKEKGDIPEGYSVSREKKERFSLILESASTNQTSMYLCASSPGAGGYSNQPQHFGDGTRLSIL.

This clonotype appeared many times. V usage is TRBV30 and J usage is TRBJ1-4; D is uncertain. V was clipped by 1 base and J by 3 bases, with 12 bases between them. The CDR3 spans 15 residues. From germline, CDR1 is GTSNPN and CDR2 SVGIG (reference sequence). CDR3 in DNA: TGTGCCTGGAGTGGAACGGCGGGAGCTAATGAAAAACTGTTTTTT. Protein: CAWSGTAGANEKLFF.

This clonotype showed up many times. The chain couples TRBV7-8 to TRBJ1-1; D remains ambiguous. The CDR3 extends over 14 amino acids. Per the germline V gene, CDR1 is SGHVS and CDR2 is FQNEAQ. Deletions cut 1 base from V and 5 bases from J, with 11 bases between. CDR3 DNA: TGTGCCAGCAGCTTAGGACCTCTAGAGACTGAAGCTTTCTTT. It specifies CASSLGPLETEAFF.

This clonotype has more than one count but fewer than ten. The rearrangement joins TRBV10-3 to TRBJ2-3; 8 positions match TRBD2. The CDR3 covers 15 residues. The junction had 9 bases not matched to a gene; V was cut back by 6 bases and J by 4 bases. The germline V gene encodes CDR1 ENHRY and CDR2 SYGVKD. CDR3 amino acids: CAISAGLDRADTQYF. CDR3 bases: TGTGCCATCAGCGCGGGACTAGATAGGGCAGATACGCAGTATTTT.

The chain couples TRBV7-2 to TRBJ2-3, with a weak D call TRBD2 (5 bases). The V end was cut by 2 bases, the J end by 0 bases, with 9 bases between. The germline gives CDR1 SGHTA, CDR2 FQGNSA. The CDR3 runs to 15 residues. CDR3 nucleotides: TGTGCCAGCAGCTTATTCGGGGTTAGCACAGATACGCAGTATTTT. Protein product: CASSLFGVSTDTQYF.

This clonotype has ten or more counts. J is TRBJ2-7 and V is TRBV27, with TRBD2 matching 7 bases. Germline lookup yields CDR1 MNHEY and CDR2 SMNVEV (reference sequence). The CDR3 loop spans 15 amino acids. V trimming: 0 bases; J trimming: 1 base; junction bases outside the gene matches: 3. The CDR3 protein is CASSLSLAASYEQYF. The CDR3 coding sequence is TGTGCCAGCAGTTTATCCCTAGCGGCTTCCTACGAGCAGTACTTC.

V gene TRBV5-4 combines with J gene TRBJ1-2; D ambiguous. There are 13 residues in the CDR3. Trimming pared 4 bases from V and 3 bases from J, leaving 10 bases between. Germline V gene lookup returns CDR1 SGHNT and CDR2 YYREEE (reference sequence). The CDR3 sequence is CASSPDGHYGYTF. The CDR3 nucleotides read TGTGCCAGCAGCCCGGACGGACACTATGGCTACACCTTC. Full variable domain (rest looked up from reference TRBV5-4 and TRBJ1-2): ETGVTQSPTHLIKTRGQQVTLRCSSQSGHNTVSWYQQALGQGPQFIFQYYREEENGRGNFPPRFSGLQFPNYSSELNVNALELDDSALYLCASSPDGHYGYTFGSGTRLTVV.

DNA for the CDR3: TGTGCCAGCAGCGCGGGACTATCACCCACAGATACGCAGTATTTT. It translates to CASSAGLSPTDTQYF. V usage is TRBV9 and J usage is TRBJ2-3, with 7 bases matching TRBD2. Unmatched junction bases numbered 6, after V lost 3 bases and J lost 2 bases. CDR1 and CDR2 from the germline V gene are SGDLS and YYNGEE. The CDR3 is made up of 15 amino acids.